Listed below are T cell receptor beta chains from one sample, sequenced in a study of T cell changes during pregnancy in multiple sclerosis. Profiling relied on immunoSEQ multiplex PCR, and the TCRdb table lists in-frame clones only, not all of them. The sample shows approximately 65,000 clones, 96% of them seen only once. This material consisted of CD8+ T cells from peripheral blood mononuclear cells, taken after pregnancy. These receptors were obtained from a female donor with multiple sclerosis, enrolled in a pregnancy study. Both conserved end residues are part of each CDR3. Some rows mark clone size as missing; the rest say once, few, many or name a class of expanded clone.

size: -
V: TRBV19
J: TRBJ2-1
CDR3: CASGTSGTTEQFF

size: -
V: TRBV5-1
J: -
CDR3: CASSYDSPYEQYF

size: -
V: TRBV7-9
J: TRBJ2-3
CDR3: CASSLGERSLNF

size: -
V: TRBV13
J: TRBJ2-5
CDR3: CASSSGTEPQETQYF

size: -
V: TRBV4-3
J: TRBJ2-3
CDR3: CASSQGTSVTDTQYF

size: few
V: TRBV28
J: TRBJ1-5
CDR3: CASSLQGARQPQHF

size: -
V: TRBV7-2
J: TRBJ1-1
CDR3: CASSSTPPTGMNTEAFF

size: once
V: TRBV4-1
J: TRBJ2-3
CDR3: CASSHRQGASTDTQYF

size: -
V: TRBV9
J: TRBJ2-3
CDR3: CASSVEGGGASDTQYF

size: -
V: TRBV15
J: TRBJ1-2
CDR3: CATRSSYYGYTF

size: -
V: TRBV7-9
J: TRBJ2-7
CDR3: CASSPGTDYEQYF

size: -
V: TRBV7-3
J: TRBJ2-2
CDR3: CASSLEGAGELFF

size: -
V: TRBV4-1
J: TRBJ1-2
CDR3: CASSQDVKLPYGYTF

size: -
V: TRBV11-3
J: TRBJ2-2
CDR3: CASSLLYGELFF

size: -
V: TRBV6-1
J: TRBJ2-7
CDR3: CASSEGQGAPGATYEQYF

size: once
V: TRBV15
J: TRBJ2-7
CDR3: CATADPGQGTIPTYEQYF

size: once
V: TRBV25-1
J: TRBJ1-2
CDR3: CASRPGQGALHGYTF

size: -
V: TRBV2
J: TRBJ2-1
CDR3: CASWTGYNEQFF

size: -
V: TRBV19
J: TRBJ1-5
CDR3: CASSMDRGSNQPQHF

size: -
V: TRBV6-1
J: TRBJ1-2
CDR3: CASSENTGGNYGYTF

size: -
V: TRBV7-8
J: TRBJ2-7
CDR3: CASSLEGTAYYEQYF

size: -
V: TRBV6-6
J: TRBJ2-1
CDR3: CASSPYLANNEQFF

size: -
V: TRBV1
J: TRBJ2-7
CDR3: CTSSQAWKARGSYEQYF

size: -
V: TRBV29-1
J: TRBJ1-2
CDR3: CSAGRVPAGGSYGYTF

size: -
V: TRBV6-5
J: TRBJ2-2
CDR3: CASSRTDTNTGELFF

size: -
V: TRBV16
J: TRBJ1-2
CDR3: CASTLNLLGGGYTF

size: once
V: TRBV27
J: TRBJ1-2
CDR3: CASSLTGGSYGYTF

size: -
V: TRBV10-3
J: TRBJ2-4
CDR3: CAISDPDLYKNIQYF

size: once
V: TRBV5-4
J: TRBJ1-3
CDR3: CASSSQGVPGNTIYF

size: -
V: TRBV9
J: TRBJ1-1
CDR3: CASSPGGRNTEAFF

size: -
V: TRBV7-9
J: TRBJ1-3
CDR3: CASSLGQGPGNTIYF

size: -
V: TRBV27
J: TRBJ2-7
CDR3: CASSLSGVGEQYF

size: -
V: TRBV4-2
J: TRBJ1-2
CDR3: CASSQEGTEKTYGYTF

size: -
V: TRBV27
J: TRBJ1-1
CDR3: CASSFGTGGNTEAFF

size: -
V: TRBV7-9
J: TRBJ2-5
CDR3: CASSPRDRDRETQYF

size: -
V: TRBV19
J: TRBJ2-7
CDR3: CASNSGQGSYEQYF

size: -
V: TRBV15
J: TRBJ2-4
CDR3: CATSRASGGRDPWDIQYF

size: -
V: TRBV28
J: TRBJ1-1
CDR3: CASSFPGQGNTEAFF

size: once
V: TRBV7-9
J: TRBJ1-2
CDR3: CASSLGGGQVYGYTF

size: -
V: TRBV6-1
J: TRBJ2-7
CDR3: CASSEVGGTSGNF

size: -
V: TRBV6-5
J: TRBJ2-7
CDR3: CASSTSSSYEQYF

size: -
V: TRBV9
J: TRBJ2-6
CDR3: CASSGSSGANVLTF

size: once
V: TRBV11-2
J: TRBJ1-4
CDR3: CASRQGAGEKLFF